The source of this T cell receptor (beta chain) is a study of CD8 T cells in ankylosing spondylitis. Overall study results and limits: Clones linked with disease were CD8+ and fairly uncommon in the peripheral blood. Seemingly characteristic of ankylosing spondylitis blood was a TCR beta motif consisting of several highly homologous variants. Certain motif variants had earlier been reported in reactive arthritis synovial fluid and blood.

There are a few counts of this clonotype. Its target is unknown. TCRdb processed the 5' RACE reads anew with MiXCR; each CDR3 protein has one entry. The sample carries a few hundred thousand distinct CDR3 sequences, approximately 20% recorded once. This CDR3 region has 12 residues. Germline V gene sequence: CDR1 WSHSY, CDR2 SAAADI. Trimming took 4 bases from V and 7 from J, leaving 7 bases between them. The sequenced material came from blood, either unsorted or a sorted T cell fraction (not recorded which). The sequence was collected from a male donor with ankylosing spondylitis. The rearrangement uses TRBV10-2 and TRBJ2-2; tentatively, D is TRBD2 (6 bases). CDR3 coding DNA: TGCGCCAGCAGTGGTAGCGGCGGGGAGCTGTTTTTT. As protein: CASSGSGGELFF.